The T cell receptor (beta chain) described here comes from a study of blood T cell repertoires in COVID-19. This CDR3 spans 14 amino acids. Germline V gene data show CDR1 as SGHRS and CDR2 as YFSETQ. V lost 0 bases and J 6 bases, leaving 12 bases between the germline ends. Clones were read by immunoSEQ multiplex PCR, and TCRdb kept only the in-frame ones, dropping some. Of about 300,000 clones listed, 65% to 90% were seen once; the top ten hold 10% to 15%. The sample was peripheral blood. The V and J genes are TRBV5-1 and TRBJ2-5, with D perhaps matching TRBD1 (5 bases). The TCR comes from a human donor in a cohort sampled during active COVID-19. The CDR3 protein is CASSLEVGVKTQYF. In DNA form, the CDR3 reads TGCGCCAGCAGCTTGGAAGTAGGGGTAAAGACCCAGTACTTC.